This passage covers 8 T cell receptor beta chains from one sample sequenced in a study of blood T cell repertoires in COVID-19. Method: immunoSEQ multiplex PCR; TCRdb's copy keeps in-frame clones and lacks some. The data show about 440,000 clones, 90% seen once. The sample was PBMCs or T cells enriched from blood (not recorded which). The receptors stem from a man between 18 and 29 years old who had recovered from COVID-19.

J is TRBJ1-4 and V is TRBV7-9, with D hard to call. This CDR3 has 14 amino acids. Germline V lookup: CDR1 SEHNR, CDR2 FQNEAQ (reference sequence). V was clipped by 1 base and J by 7 bases, with 10 bases between them. The CDR3 DNA is TGTGCCAGCAGCTTAGGGCAGTGGGCTGAAAAACTGTTTTTT. It encodes CASSLGQWAEKLFF. Full variable domain (remainder filled in from reference TRBV7-9 and TRBJ1-4): DTGVSQNPRHKITKRGQNVTFRCDPISEHNRLYWYRQTLGQGPEFLTYFQNEAQLEKSRLLSDRFSAERPKGSFSTLEIQRTEQGDSAMYLCASSLGQWAEKLFFGSGTQLSVL.

The chain recombines TRBV2 with TRBJ2-3; 8 positions agree with TRBD2. This CDR3 is built from 14 residues. V dropped 8 bases and J dropped 3; count of bases not matched to a gene: 7. CDR1 and CDR2 from the germline V gene are SNHLY and FYNNEI. CDR3 sequence reads: CASGGLGSTDTQYF. CDR3 in DNA: TGTGCCAGCGGGGGACTAGGTAGTACAGATACGCAGTATTTT.

CDR3 nucleotides: TGTGCCAGCAGCTTAGTAGCTAGAAATGAGCAGTTCTTC. Translating gives CASSLVARNEQFF. J is TRBJ2-1 and V is TRBV11-2, with no clear D. There are 13 residues in the CDR3. V dropped 1 base and J dropped 7 bases, with 8 bases sitting between them. Germline V gene lookup returns CDR1 SGHAT and CDR2 FQNNGV.

This clone was seen more than once but under ten times. The chain has TRBV7-9 and TRBJ1-2; 8 nucleotides align to TRBD1. Germline lookup yields CDR1 SEHNR and CDR2 FQNEAQ (reference sequence). Trimming at V came to 10 bases and at J to 6 bases, leaving 4 bases not matched to a gene. The CDR3 length is 11 residues. The CDR3 here is CATGQGDGYTF. CDR3 DNA sequence: TGTGCCACCGGACAGGGTGATGGCTACACCTTC. Combining the CDR3 with reference TRBV7-9 and TRBJ1-2 gives the whole variable domain DTGVSQNPRHKITKRGQNVTFRCDPISEHNRLYWYRQTLGQGPEFLTYFQNEAQLEKSRLLSDRFSAERPKGSFSTLEIQRTEQGDSAMYLCATGQGDGYTFGSGTRLTVV.

The chain joins TRBV14 to TRBJ1-3; perhaps TRBD1 as D (5 bases). Germline V gene lookup returns CDR1 SGHDN and CDR2 FVKESK. Trimming removed 4 bases at V and 7 bases at J, with 8 bases between. The CDR3 length is 12 residues. Written as DNA, the CDR3 is TGTGCCAGCAGCCTCGGGGGGAACACCATATATTTT. It translates to CASSLGGNTIYF.

A few counts support this clone. The chain links TRBV9 to TRBJ1-5, with D tentatively TRBD1 (5 bases). The CDR3 is 17 residues long. Trimming removed 0 bases at V and 0 bases at J, with 13 bases between. Germline values: CDR1 SGDLS, CDR2 YYNGEE. CDR3 in amino acids: CASSVGDSLYSNQPQHF. As DNA, the CDR3 is TGTGCCAGCAGCGTAGGAGACAGCCTTTATAGCAATCAGCCCCAGCATTTT.

The chain couples TRBV3-1 (or the pseudogene TRBV3-2) to TRBJ1-3; 10 bases align to TRBD1. In germline, CDR1 is LGHDT, CDR2 YNNKEL (reference sequence). The CDR3 has 16 residues. The V segment lost 4 bases and the J segment 2 bases; nucleotides outside the gene matches: 5. CDR3 sequence reads: CASSRRTGGAGNTIYF. The CDR3 bases are TGTGCCAGCAGCCGTAGGACAGGGGGGGCTGGAAACACCATATATTTT.

The chain has TRBV7-3 and TRBJ2-5, with 7 bases identical to TRBD2. The germline gives CDR1 SGHTA, CDR2 FQGTGA. The CDR3 has 14 residues. With 6 bases clipped from V and 5 bases from J, the junction kept 9 bases outside the gene matches. The CDR3 here is CASRNPNGGETQYF. In nucleotides, the CDR3 is TGTGCCAGCAGAAACCCCAACGGGGGGGAGACCCAGTACTTC.